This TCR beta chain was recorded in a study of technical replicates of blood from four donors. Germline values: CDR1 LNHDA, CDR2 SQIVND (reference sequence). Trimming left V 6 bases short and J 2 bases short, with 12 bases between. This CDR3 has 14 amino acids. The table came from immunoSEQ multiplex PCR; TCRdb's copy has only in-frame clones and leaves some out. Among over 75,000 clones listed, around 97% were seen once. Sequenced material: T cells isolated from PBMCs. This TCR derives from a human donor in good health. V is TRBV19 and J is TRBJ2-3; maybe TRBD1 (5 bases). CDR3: CASSPTVITDTQYF. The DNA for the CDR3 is TGTGCCAGTAGCCCGACAGTGATCACAGATACGCAGTATTTT.